Here is one T cell receptor beta chain with its context. Its antigen is still unknown. There are no base qualities to consult, and no much larger clone falls within one base. From each donor, a single peripheral blood sample of 90 to 150 mL on average was drawn into heparinised tubes. Naive, central memory, regulatory and stem cell-like memory CD4+ T cells were sorted on a BD FACSAria II using a panel including CD45RO, CCR7, CD25, CD127, CD95 and CD27. Every sorted population had a purity above 98%. PBMCs were isolated right away by Lymphoprep density gradient centrifugation and were stained directly, without culture. So that batch effects would be minimized, each experiment stained and sorted samples in pairs, pairing one healthy donor with one patient. The entire amount of isolated RNA was reverse transcribed using the High Capacity cDNA Reverse Transcription Kit, so the sequenced TCRB transcripts were expressed ones. Deep immunoSEQ sequencing was applied to naive, central memory and regulatory T cell samples, giving an average of about 3.4 million total reads per sample. Sorted cells were lysed in RLT buffer and RNA was extracted with DNase-treated RNeasy Micro or Mini kits, depending on cell number. To prevent cross-contamination, each cell subset was processed individually, whereas patient and healthy donor samples were processed jointly. Using the immunoSEQ multiplex PCR, TCRB sequences were amplified from cDNA into 87-bp fragments spanning the CDR3 region. Amplicons were sequenced on the Illumina HiSeq platform. The study's own analysis went as follows. PCR bias was computationally corrected using synthetic template baselines, reads within Hamming distance 2 were collapsed, and singletons that could not be merged were discarded. By aligning reads against IMGT, V, D and J genes, CDR3 length, and insertions or deletions at six rearrangement sites were assigned. Within each subset, clonotype counts were normalized to the number of sorted cells before true diversity and Gini coefficients were calculated with the tcR R package. The overlap coefficient, calculated on TCRB nucleotide sequences, was used to quantify repertoire sharing. Out-of-frame TCRB sequences from naive cells were analyzed to stand in for the pre-selection repertoire. This is the immuneACCESS table as TCRdb keeps it, with only in-frame sequences that have V and J called. A part of the clones is gone; compared with another copy, unresolved V genes explain less than half, and the rest is unexplained. That table gives V, J and clone size, and the DNA gave D and trimming. The sample table shows 640,000 or so clones, and about an eighth are seen once. Of the sample, approximately 0.022% falls within the top ten clones.

CDR1 and CDR2, looked up from the germline V gene, are SGHTA and FQGTGA. The CDR3 starts with the cysteine, ends with the phenylalanine, and has 13 residues. Only CDR3 DNA is held: 39 bases, read in frame from base 1. V gives up 2 bases and J gives up 2 bases, and the segment between their germline ends measures 5 bases. These data come from a study of beta chain features in type 1 diabetes (dated by TCRdb to the late 2010s). With regard to the full study: Mean age, gender distribution, total cell number and subset yield were not different between patients and healthy donors. Regulatory and stem cell-like memory subsets were obtained from only 8 patients and about eight healthy donors, while naive and central memory subsets were obtained from all 28 donors. In the study, TCRB repertoires of sorted circulating CD4+ T cell subsets from recently diagnosed type 1 diabetes patients were compared with those of matched healthy donors. Across all samples, about 110 million sorted cells were examined, and cell number per subset correlated strongly with RNA yield.

Study-wide findings and limitations: The naive, central memory and regulatory TCRB repertoires appeared to resemble one another more closely among patients than among healthy donors. Only small numbers of individuals were included in the HLA sub-analyses, which left unresolved whether HLA type had any influence on TCRB rearrangement. Fewer insertions and more nucleotide deletions at VDJ recombination sites were observed in patients with type 1 diabetes, implying thymic rearrangement abnormalities. Because cDNA rather than genomic DNA was sequenced, highly expressing activated cells could have been over-represented, although no difference in activation and CD3 levels was found between groups. Shorter templates might be favored by PCR, yet because patient and control samples were amplified and corrected together, any such skew would affect both groups equally. A moderate but significant shortening of TCRB CDR3 length was observed in type 1 diabetes patients in all four CD4+ subsets.

The source is a man younger than 35 with type 1 diabetes. The source material was naive CD4+ T cells from blood. In the paper's terms, the cell subset or site label means: true naive CD4+ T cells. The rearranged chain carries TRBV7-3 and TRBJ2-3, with the D gene uncertain. The CDR3 is CASSLLNTDTQYF. The DNA reads as follows: TGTGCCAGCAGCTTACTGAACACAGATACGCAGTATTTT.